The 21 T cell receptor beta chains listed next were all sequenced from one sample in a study of blood T cell repertoires in COVID-19 (dated by TCRdb to 2020 to 2021). The library came from the immunoSEQ multiplex PCR assay. The table was pulled from immuneACCESS by TCRdb, which kept in-frame rearrangements only. Such tables lose some clones; where checked, under half of the loss comes from unresolved V genes, and the rest has no known cause. The sample profile shows about 63,000 clones; around 80% of them were found once. The top ten clonotypes cover roughly 32% of the sample. The specimen sequenced was peripheral blood. The receptors here all came from a human donor in a cohort sampled during active COVID-19.

This clone has just one count. This chain joins TRBV3-1 (or the pseudogene TRBV3-2) and TRBJ2-1, with TRBD2 matching over 10 bases. Germline V lookup: CDR1 LGHDT, CDR2 YNNKEL (reference sequence). J lost 9 bases, V lost 5 bases, and 10 bases had no gene match. The CDR3 spans 15 residues. The CDR3 here is CASSKTASGRFEQFF. DNA for the CDR3: TGTGCCAGCAGCAAAACGGCTAGCGGGAGATTTGAGCAGTTCTTC.

V usage is TRBV7-8 and J usage is TRBJ2-5; D not resolved. V lost 3 bases to trimming and J lost 1 base, with 3 bases between them. The CDR3 contains 12 residues. Germline V gives CDR1 SGHVS, CDR2 FQNEAQ. The CDR3 loop reads CASSFLQETQYF. The CDR3 DNA reads as TGTGCCAGCAGCTTCCTCCAAGAGACCCAGTACTTC.

This chain connects TRBV15 to TRBJ2-2, with TRBD1 identical over 7 bases. J gave up 5 bases and V 11 bases, and 8 bases lay outside the gene matches. This CDR3 is 13 amino acids long. Germline assignment: CDR1 LNHNV and CDR2 YYDKDF (reference sequence). CDR3 sequence: CAVPDRVTGELFF. The CDR3 DNA reads as TGTGCCGTTCCTGACAGGGTAACCGGGGAGCTGTTTTTT.

The chain links TRBV30 to TRBJ1-6; D unresolved. This CDR3 is built from 14 residues. Germline V lookup: CDR1 GTSNPN, CDR2 SVGIG (reference sequence). V gave up 2 bases and J gave up 9 bases, with 14 bases separating them. The CDR3, as DNA: TGTGCCTGGAGTCCCCCGACACGGGGTTCACCCCTCCACTTT. As protein: CAWSPPTRGSPLHF.

The CDR3 DNA reads TGTGCCAGTAGTGGGACAGGCGGGGAGCTGTTTTTT. Its translation is CASSGTGGELFF. The V gene is TRBV19, the J gene TRBJ2-2; 8 nucleotides align to TRBD1. Germline CDR1 reads LNHDA; CDR2 reads SQIVND (reference sequence). Unmatched junction bases numbered 0, after V lost 5 bases and J lost 7 bases. The CDR3 consists of 12 residues. Supplemented by reference TRBV19 and TRBJ2-2, the full variable domain reads DGGITQSPKYLFRKEGQNVTLSCEQNLNHDAMYWYRQDPGQGLRLIYYSQIVNDFQKGDIAEGYSVSREKKESFPLTVTSAQKNPTAFYLCASSGTGGELFFGEGSRLTVL.

The gene calls are TRBV6-5 and TRBJ1-2; TRBD1 matches at 7 bases. This CDR3 has 13 residues. The germline V gene has CDR1 MNHEY and CDR2 SVGAGI. Trimming cost V 2 bases and J 7 bases; bases outside gene matches: 4. CDR3 sequence: CASSYQGTAGYTF. In DNA form, the CDR3 reads TGTGCCAGCAGTTACCAAGGGACAGCTGGCTACACCTTC.

This clone was picked up one time. The gene calls are TRBV29-1 and TRBJ1-2; 9 bases map to TRBD1. The length of the CDR3 is 14 residues. The V segment lost 4 bases and the J segment 7 bases; nucleotides outside the gene matches: 10. Germline V gene lookup returns CDR1 SQVTM and CDR2 ANQGSEA. DNA of the CDR3: TGCAGCGTTGGATCAACAGGGGGCGTATTTGGCTACACCTTC. It yields the protein CSVGSTGGVFGYTF.

This clone was seen a handful of times. The gene calls are TRBV28 and TRBJ2-1, with D possibly being TRBD2 (6 bases). CDR3 length: 14 residues. Trimming pared 3 bases from V and 4 bases from J, leaving 10 bases between. Germline V CDR1 and CDR2: MDHEN, SYDVKM. CDR3: CASSFSGTYNEQFF. In DNA, the CDR3 is TGTGCCAGCAGTTTCAGTGGGACTTACAATGAGCAGTTCTTC.

This clone was seen only a few times. The V gene is TRBV11-2, the J gene TRBJ1-1; D not resolved. Germline loops: CDR1 SGHAT, CDR2 FQNNGV. V was trimmed by 0 bases and J by 7 bases, leaving 9 bases between them. CDR3 length equals 13 residues. CDR3 nucleotide sequence: TGTGCCAGCAGCTTAGATGCGGGTTTTGAAGCTTTCTTT. Its translation is CASSLDAGFEAFF.

The rearrangement joins TRBV11-2 to TRBJ1-4; D not certain. Germline CDR1 reads SGHAT; CDR2 reads FQNNGV. This CDR3 has 15 residues. Trimming removed 2 bases from V and 8 bases from J, with 15 bases in between. The DNA for the CDR3 is TGTGCCAGCAGCTTACCGCACGCGAAAAGAGAAAAACTGTTTTTT. This encodes CASSLPHAKREKLFF.

A note on this clone: The same CDR3 is also encoded by other DNA sequences in this sample. V is TRBV7-2 and J is TRBJ2-3; D gene uncertain. Trimming stripped 2 bases from V and 1 base from J, with 4 bases between. The CDR3 covers 13 residues. CDR1 is SGHTA and CDR2 is FQGNSA in the germline V gene. In DNA, the CDR3 is TGTGCCAGCAGCTTATCTGGCACAGATACGCAGTATTTT. Translating it yields CASSLSGTDTQYF.

The chain recombines TRBV15 with TRBJ2-1, with D maybe TRBD2 (9 bases). The CDR3 contains 19 residues. Between the trimmed V and J ends, which lost 5 bases and 12 bases, there was a span of 35 bases. The germline V gene encodes CDR1 LNHNV and CDR2 YYDKDF (reference sequence). For the CDR3, the DNA is TGTGCCACCAGCCGAGGGACAGGAGGGCGGGAGGGCCTATTACGGGGGCAGTTCTTC. Residues: CATSRGTGGREGLLRGQFF.

The chain is built from TRBV6-5 and TRBJ1-1; 9 nucleotides align to TRBD1. CDR3 length equals 12 residues. Germline CDR1 reads MNHEY; CDR2 reads SVGAGI. V lost 6 bases to trimming and J lost 10 bases; unmatched junction nucleotides: 6. The chain's CDR3 is CASSSGTGLAFF. In DNA form, the CDR3 reads TGTGCCAGCAGCTCCGGGACAGGGCTAGCTTTCTTT.

The V and J genes are TRBV7-3 and TRBJ2-1; D call uncertain. This CDR3 is 16 amino acids long. The V end was cut by 5 bases, the J end by 0 bases, with 14 bases between. Germline CDR1 reads SGHTA; CDR2 reads FQGTGA. The CDR3 DNA reads as TGTGCCAGCAGCCTCAGCACAGCCAGCTCCTACAATGAGCAGTTCTTC. This codes for CASSLSTASSYNEQFF.

V and J are TRBV28 and TRBJ1-2; 10 nucleotides match TRBD1. V was clipped by 7 bases and J by 5 bases; unmatched bases: 7. The CDR3 is 14 amino acids. CDR1 MDHEN and CDR2 SYDVKM come from the germline V gene. The DNA of the CDR3 is TGTGCCAGCACTTGGGGGGGACAGGGGTATGGCTACACCTTC. This encodes CASTWGGQGYGYTF.

The chain has TRBV19 and TRBJ1-6, with 8 nucleotides matching TRBD1. The CDR3 has 13 residues. Germline CDR1 is LNHDA and CDR2 is SQIVND (reference sequence). The junction had 6 bases not matched to a gene; V was cut back by 5 bases and J by 12 bases. This chain's CDR3 is CASSSSTGGPLHF. The CDR3 nucleotides read TGTGCCAGTAGTTCGTCCACAGGGGGACCCCTCCACTTT.

The chain couples TRBV7-2 to TRBJ2-1, with TRBD2 matching over 8 bases. Trimming at V came to 5 bases and at J to 7 bases, leaving 7 bases not matched to a gene. In germline, CDR1 is SGHTA, CDR2 FQGNSA. The CDR3 covers 14 residues. DNA of the CDR3: TGTGCCAGCAGCCCCGTAGGGACTAGAAATGAGCAGTTCTTC. Translating it yields CASSPVGTRNEQFF. The full variable domain, with the rest looked up from reference TRBV7-2 and TRBJ2-1, is GAGVSQSPSNKVTEKGKDVELRCDPISGHTALYWYRQSLGQGLEFLIYFQGNSAPDKSGLPSDRFSAERTGGSVSTLTIQRTQQEDSAVYLCASSPVGTRNEQFFGPGTRLTVL.

This sequence joins TRBV6-2 or TRBV6-3 and TRBJ1-2, with D perhaps TRBD1 (5 bases). Germline CDR1 reads MNHEY; CDR2 reads SVGEGT. The CDR3 consists of 15 residues. The V and J ends lost 5 bases and 4 bases respectively, with 17 bases between them. CDR3 in DNA: TGTGCCAGCAGTGCCGGACACAGCGAAGGCTATGGCTACACCTTC. Residues: CASSAGHSEGYGYTF.

J is TRBJ1-2 and V is TRBV19; D is uncertain. CDR1 is LNHDA, CDR2 SQIVND, per germline (reference sequence). The CDR3 runs 14 residues. V was clipped by 8 bases and J by 4 bases, with 17 bases between them. CDR3 amino acids: CASFGQTEGYGYTF. For the CDR3, the DNA is TGTGCCAGTTTTGGCCAAACCGAGGGCTATGGCTACACCTTC.

This clone appeared a few times. The V gene is TRBV4-1, the J gene TRBJ2-7; D remains ambiguous. The length of the CDR3 is 13 residues. V was clipped by 3 bases and J by 4 bases, with 10 bases between them. From germline, CDR1 is MGHRA and CDR2 YSYEKL. The CDR3 loop reads CASSQPPQYEQYF. The CDR3 coding sequence is TGCGCCAGCAGCCAGCCCCCGCAGTACGAGCAGTACTTC.

This chain uses TRBV7-9 with TRBJ2-5; 10 bases match TRBD2. Trimming removed 3 bases from V and 1 base from J; junction bases left unmatched: 5. Germline-derived CDR1 and CDR2 are SEHNR and FQNEAQ (reference sequence). This CDR3 has 16 residues. The CDR3 coding sequence is TGTGCCAGCAGCTTGTTTAGCGGGAGGATCCAAGAGACCCAGTACTTC. Its protein is CASSLFSGRIQETQYF.